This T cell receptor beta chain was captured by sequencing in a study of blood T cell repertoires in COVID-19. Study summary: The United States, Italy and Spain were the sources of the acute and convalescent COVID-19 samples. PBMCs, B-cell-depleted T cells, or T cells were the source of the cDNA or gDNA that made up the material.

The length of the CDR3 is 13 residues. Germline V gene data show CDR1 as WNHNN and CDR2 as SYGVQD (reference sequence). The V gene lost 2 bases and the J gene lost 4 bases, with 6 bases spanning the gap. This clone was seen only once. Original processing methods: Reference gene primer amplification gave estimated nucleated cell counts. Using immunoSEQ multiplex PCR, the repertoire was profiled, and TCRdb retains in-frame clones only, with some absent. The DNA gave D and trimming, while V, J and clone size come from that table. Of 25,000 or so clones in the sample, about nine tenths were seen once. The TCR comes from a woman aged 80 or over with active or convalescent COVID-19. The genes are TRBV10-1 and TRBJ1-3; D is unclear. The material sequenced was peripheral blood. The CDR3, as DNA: TGCGCCAGCAGTGAGGGCCTCGGAAACACCATATATTTT. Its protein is CASSEGLGNTIYF.